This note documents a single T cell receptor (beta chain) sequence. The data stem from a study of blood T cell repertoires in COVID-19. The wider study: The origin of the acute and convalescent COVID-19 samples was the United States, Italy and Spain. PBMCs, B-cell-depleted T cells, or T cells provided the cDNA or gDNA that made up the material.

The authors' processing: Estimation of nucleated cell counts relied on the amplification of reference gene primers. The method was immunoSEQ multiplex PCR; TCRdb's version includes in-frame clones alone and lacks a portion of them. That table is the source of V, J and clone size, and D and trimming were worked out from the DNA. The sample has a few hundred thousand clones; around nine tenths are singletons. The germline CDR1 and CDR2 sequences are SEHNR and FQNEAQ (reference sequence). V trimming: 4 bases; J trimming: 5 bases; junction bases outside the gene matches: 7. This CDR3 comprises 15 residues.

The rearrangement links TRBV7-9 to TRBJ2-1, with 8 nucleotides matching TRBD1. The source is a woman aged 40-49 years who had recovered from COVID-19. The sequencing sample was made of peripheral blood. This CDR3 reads CASSSQGQVNNEQFF. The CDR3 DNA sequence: TGTGCCAGCAGCTCCCAGGGACAGGTTAACAATGAGCAGTTCTTC.